The 28 T cell receptor beta chains below were found in one sample sequenced in a study of T cell repertoires in cytomegalovirus infection. TCRdb redid the calling of the reads with MiXCR, one entry per CDR3 protein. The table has 45,000 to 55,000 distinct CDR3 sequences, about a fifth seen once; the top ten hold about 87%. Which antigens these TCRs recognize remains unknown. This specimen consisted of CD8+ T cells from cultured PBMCs, obtained from culture after CMV antigen stimulation. The receptors here all came from a human donor in good health (CMV status not recorded). Some clones in this sample may be carry-over from other donors' samples.

This clonotype was counted only a few times. This chain links TRBV27 with TRBJ2-6, with D possibly TRBD1 on 5 matching bases. The CDR3 extends over 18 amino acids. CDR1 and CDR2 from the germline V gene are MNHEY and SMNVEV (reference sequence). With 5 bases removed from V and 0 bases from J, the gap between germline ends came to 17 bases. CDR3 amino acids: CASSPYLTGSSGANVLTF. The CDR3 DNA follows: TGTGCCAGCAGTCCCTACCTCACAGGAAGCTCTGGGGCCAACGTCCTGACTTTC.

This clonotype was picked up a small number of times. J is TRBJ1-4 and V is TRBV11-2, with a tentative D call TRBD1 (6 bases). V shed 2 bases and J shed 3 bases, with 16 bases lying between them. CDR3 length: 17 residues. CDR1 SGHAT and CDR2 FQNNGV come from the germline V gene. CDR3 bases: TGTGCCAGCAGCTTACATCTGGGGGCCTTAGCTAATGAAAAACTGTTTTTT. Translating gives CASSLHLGALANEKLFF.

The chain couples TRBV7-8 to TRBJ2-7; no clear D. This CDR3 region has 16 residues. In germline, CDR1 is SGHVS, CDR2 FQNEAQ. Trimming took 2 bases from V and 0 from J, leaving 14 bases between them. The CDR3: CASSLYGALSSYEQYF. Here the CDR3 DNA reads TGTGCCAGCAGCTTATACGGTGCCTTAAGCTCCTACGAGCAGTACTTC.

This clonotype has a handful of counts. This sequence joins TRBV7-8 and TRBJ2-3; D call uncertain. V gave up 3 bases and J gave up 3 bases, with 13 bases separating them. The CDR3 runs to 15 residues. Germline CDR1 and CDR2: SGHVS and FQNEAQ. The CDR3 region has the DNA TGTGCCAGCAGCTTTGATGTAGGGCTGACAGATACGCAGTATTTT. It specifies CASSFDVGLTDTQYF.

This clonotype appeared a single time. The gene calls are TRBV9 and TRBJ2-1; 11 nucleotides agree with TRBD2. V lost 0 bases, J lost 8 bases, and 4 bases stayed unmatched. The CDR3 runs to 15 residues. Germline CDR1 SGDLS, CDR2 YYNGEE. This CDR3 reads CASSVGSGRAYEQFF. CDR3 DNA: TGTGCCAGCAGCGTAGGTAGCGGGAGGGCGTATGAGCAGTTCTTC.

The V gene is TRBV7-9, the J gene TRBJ1-2; TRBD1 matches 7 bases. The CDR3 extends over 15 amino acids. In germline, CDR1 is SEHNR, CDR2 FQNEAQ (reference sequence). The trim removed 2 bases at V and 4 bases at J, leaving 7 bases unmatched. The CDR3 sequence: CASSLPLTGVYGYTF. The CDR3 coding sequence is TGTGCCAGCAGCTTACCGCTAACAGGGGTCTATGGCTACACCTTC.

The J gene is TRBJ2-7, the V gene TRBV7-9; 8 bases agree with TRBD2. Germline CDR1 is SEHNR and CDR2 is FQNEAQ (reference sequence). With 5 bases clipped from V and 2 bases from J, the junction kept 11 bases outside the gene matches. CDR3 length: 16 amino acids. CDR3 coding DNA: TGTGCCAGCAGCCCCCCGATAGCGGGGACGGCCTACGAGCAGTACTTC. Its translation: CASSPPIAGTAYEQYF. Looking up the rest from reference TRBV7-9 and TRBJ2-7 gives the full variable domain: DTGVSQNPRHKITKRGQNVTFRCDPISEHNRLYWYRQTLGQGPEFLTYFQNEAQLEKSRLLSDRFSAERPKGSFSTLEIQRTEQGDSAMYLCASSPPIAGTAYEQYFGPGTRLTVT.

The chain is built from TRBV7-2 and TRBJ2-1; 7 positions agree with TRBD2. The CDR3 extends over 18 amino acids. Unmatched junction bases numbered 13, after V lost 4 bases and J lost 1 base. Germline lookup yields CDR1 SGHTA and CDR2 FQGNSA. The CDR3: CASSSSGVGVPSYNEQFF. The CDR3 DNA sequence: TGTGCCAGCAGCTCGAGCGGGGTGGGCGTCCCATCCTACAATGAGCAGTTCTTC.

This clonotype was seen only a few times. This sequence joins TRBV2 and TRBJ1-1; no reliable D call. Germline V gene lookup returns CDR1 SNHLY and CDR2 FYNNEI. The CDR3 loop spans 11 amino acids. The V and J ends lost 7 bases and 5 bases respectively, with 8 bases between them. The CDR3 bases are TGTGCCAGCATCCGGAGGACTGAAGCTTTCTTT. The encoded protein is CASIRRTEAFF. Supplemented by reference TRBV2 and TRBJ1-1, the full variable domain reads EPEVTQTPSHQVTQMGQEVILRCVPISNHLYFYWYRQILGQKVEFLVSFYNNEISEKSEIFDDQFSVERPDGSNFTLKIRSTKLEDSAMYFCASIRRTEAFFGQGTRLTVV.

Only a few counts were recorded for this clonotype. V usage is TRBV7-2 and J usage is TRBJ1-2, with 8 bases identical to TRBD1. Germline CDR1 and CDR2: SGHTA and FQGNSA. The V segment lost 4 bases and the J segment 8 bases; nucleotides outside the gene matches: 6. This CDR3 spans 13 amino acids. The CDR3 DNA reads TGTGCCAGCAGCTCCCCACAGGGGGGGGGCTACACCTTC. This translates into CASSSPQGGGYTF. The whole variable domain, filled in from reference TRBV7-2 and TRBJ1-2, reads GAGVSQSPSNKVTEKGKDVELRCDPISGHTALYWYRQSLGQGLEFLIYFQGNSAPDKSGLPSDRFSAERTGGSVSTLTIQRTQQEDSAVYLCASSSPQGGGYTFGSGTRLTVV.

The rearrangement uses TRBV27 and TRBJ2-7; 10 bases agree with TRBD1. Germline values: CDR1 MNHEY, CDR2 SMNVEV (reference sequence). With 6 bases clipped from V and 4 bases from J, the junction kept 9 bases outside the gene matches. The CDR3 is made up of 15 amino acids. The CDR3 region has the DNA TGTGCCAGCAGCATCGACAGGGGGCTTGGGTACGAGCAGTACTTC. It codes for CASSIDRGLGYEQYF.

This clonotype was seen a handful of times. V and J are TRBV7-6 and TRBJ2-6, with a tentative D call TRBD1 (6 bases). The V gene's germline CDR1 is SGHVS and CDR2 FNYEAQ. The V end was cut by 4 bases, the J end by 1 base, with 11 bases between. CDR3 length: 16 residues. The CDR3 sequence: CASSSRGGSGANVLTF. The DNA for the CDR3 is TGTGCCAGCAGCTCTCGAGGGGGATCTGGGGCCAACGTCCTGACTTTC.

The rearrangement uses TRBV11-2 and TRBJ2-2, with TRBD1 matching over 8 bases. Germline CDR1 SGHAT, CDR2 FQNNGV. The CDR3 has 16 amino acids. V gave up 1 base and J gave up 6 bases; unmatched junction bases: 7. The CDR3 protein is CASSLVTGGRAGELFF. The CDR3, as DNA: TGTGCCAGCAGCTTAGTTACAGGGGGGAGAGCCGGGGAGCTGTTTTTT.

This chain links TRBV7-8 with TRBJ2-7; possibly TRBD2 for D (5 bases). The CDR3 covers 16 residues. V was shortened by 5 bases and J by 2 bases, with 19 bases between the two germline ends. In germline, CDR1 is SGHVS, CDR2 FQNEAQ. The CDR3 region has the DNA TGTGCCAGCAGCGAGCGGTGGGCAAACCAACCCTACGAGCAGTACTTC. Its protein is CASSERWANQPYEQYF.

The V call is TRBV6-5, the J call TRBJ1-4; D might be TRBD1 (6 bases). Trimming cost V 0 bases and J 1 base, with 6 bases left between them. Germline assignment: CDR1 MNHEY and CDR2 SVGAGI. CDR3 size: 15 residues. The CDR3 DNA reads TGTGCCAGCAGTTACTCGACAGGAACTAATGAAAAACTGTTTTTT. It is translated as CASSYSTGTNEKLFF.

The chain carries TRBV7-8 and TRBJ2-4, with D perhaps given as TRBD1 or TRBD2 (6 bases each). V was pared by 2 bases and J by 0 bases, with 23 bases between. The CDR3 extends over 20 amino acids. CDR1 SGHVS and CDR2 FQNEAQ come from the germline V gene. The DNA of the CDR3 is TGTGCCAGCAGCTTATCCTCGCGCCCCGGGGGCCCTGTAGCCAAAAACATTCAGTACTTC. Its translation is CASSLSSRPGGPVAKNIQYF.

This clonotype was recorded a few times. CDR3 sequence (DNA): TGTGCCAGCAGCCGTATGACTAGCGCGTACGAGCAGTACTTC. This translates into CASSRMTSAYEQYF. The rearrangement joins TRBV7-8 to TRBJ2-7; 8 bases line up with TRBD2. Trimming took 5 bases from V and 4 from J; bases not matched to a gene: 7. The CDR3 runs 14 residues. The V gene's germline CDR1 is SGHVS and CDR2 FQNEAQ.

This sequence joins TRBV12-3 or TRBV12-4 and TRBJ2-1, with 8 bases that match TRBD2. CDR3 length equals 13 residues. V dropped 6 bases and J dropped 9; count of bases not matched to a gene: 7. The CDR3 nucleotides read TGTGCCAGCAGCGACGGACTAGCCACTGAGCAGTTCTTC. It codes for CASSDGLATEQFF.

V usage is TRBV12-3 or TRBV12-4 and J usage is TRBJ1-1; the D is unclear. V was trimmed by 6 bases and J by 11 bases, leaving 16 bases between them. This CDR3 spans 12 amino acids. CDR3 amino acids: CASSWGSAVAFF. The CDR3 nucleotides read TGTGCCAGCAGCTGGGGTTCGGCGGTGGCTTTCTTT.

V and J are TRBV27 and TRBJ2-2; 7 bases align to TRBD2. V gave up 2 bases and J gave up 4 bases; unmatched junction bases: 4. The CDR3 covers 15 residues. The germline V gene has CDR1 MNHEY and CDR2 SMNVEV (reference sequence). The CDR3 region is CASSLAGVITGELFF. DNA of the CDR3: TGTGCCAGCAGTTTAGCGGGAGTGATCACCGGGGAGCTGTTTTTT.

V is TRBV7-8 and J is TRBJ2-5; D is possibly TRBD1 (5 bases). V lost 4 bases, J lost 5 bases, and 20 bases lay in between. This CDR3 has 16 amino acids. Per the germline V gene, CDR1 is SGHVS and CDR2 is FQNEAQ. The CDR3 is CASSSRQLGFGETQYF. CDR3 nucleotides: TGTGCCAGCAGCTCTAGACAGTTAGGTTTCGGGGAGACCCAGTACTTC.

This clonotype has a single count. CDR3 loop: CASSAYGGGGETQYF. The CDR3 coding sequence is TGTGCCAGCAGCGCGTATGGGGGGGGGGGCGAGACCCAGTACTTC. The V call is TRBV7-3, the J call TRBJ2-5; D possibly corresponds to TRBD2 (7 bases). Between the trimmed V and J ends, which lost 5 bases and 5 bases, there was a span of 18 bases. The CDR3 is 15 amino acids. From germline, CDR1 is SGHTA and CDR2 FQGTGA.

This clonotype was detected a few times. The rearrangement joins TRBV18 to TRBJ2-1, with 12 bases matching TRBD2. CDR1 is KGHSH, CDR2 LQKENI, per germline. The junction had 6 bases not matched to a gene; V was cut back by 2 bases and J by 7 bases. This CDR3 has 16 amino acids. The DNA of the CDR3 is TGTGCCAGCTCACCAAATCTAGCGGGAGGGCAAAATGAGCAGTTCTTC. It codes for CASSPNLAGGQNEQFF.

This chain uses TRBV15 with TRBJ1-6, with no clear D. The CDR3 consists of 12 residues. V lost 3 bases to trimming and J lost 9 bases, with 6 bases between them. CDR1 is LNHNV and CDR2 is YYDKDF in the germline V gene (reference sequence). CDR3 nucleotide sequence: TGTGCCACCAGCAGCCAAAGTTCACCCCTCCACTTT. This codes for CATSSQSSPLHF. Looking up the rest from reference TRBV15 and TRBJ1-6 gives the full variable domain: DAMVIQNPRYQVTQFGKPVTLSCSQTLNHNVMYWYQQKSSQAPKLLFHYYDKDFNNEADTPDNFQSRRPNTSFCFLDIRSPGLGDTAMYLCATSSQSSPLHFGNGTRLTVT.

The chain employs TRBV7-2 and TRBJ1-6; the D gene is possibly TRBD1 (5 bases). CDR1 and CDR2 from the germline V gene are SGHTA and FQGNSA. Trimming shortened V by 5 bases and J by 6 bases, and 14 bases separated the two germline ends. CDR3 length equals 15 residues. CDR3 DNA: TGTGCCAGCAGCCCGTCGGGGCAGTCTAATTCACCCCTCCACTTT. It specifies CASSPSGQSNSPLHF. The variable domain in full, with the rest retrieved from reference TRBV7-2 and TRBJ1-6, is GAGVSQSPSNKVTEKGKDVELRCDPISGHTALYWYRQSLGQGLEFLIYFQGNSAPDKSGLPSDRFSAERTGGSVSTLTIQRTQQEDSAVYLCASSPSGQSNSPLHFGNGTRLTVT.

This clonotype showed up just a few times. The chain links TRBV6-5 to TRBJ2-5, with D perhaps given as TRBD1 or TRBD2 (5 bases each). Germline V gene sequence: CDR1 MNHEY, CDR2 SVGAGI. The CDR3 runs 15 residues. The ends were cut back, 6 bases at V and 3 bases at J, with 17 bases in the middle. The CDR3 protein is CASSELGELEETQYF. Here the CDR3 DNA reads TGTGCCAGCAGCGAGCTAGGGGAGCTCGAAGAGACCCAGTACTTC.

There are a few counts of this clonotype. This chain links TRBV7-2 with TRBJ2-7, with 7 bases fitting TRBD2. This CDR3 is 15 amino acids long. Trimming removed 2 bases from V and 2 bases from J; junction bases left unmatched: 6. Looked up from germline, CDR1 is SGHTA and CDR2 is FQGNSA. The CDR3 here is CASSLNLRGAYEQYF. The CDR3, as DNA: TGTGCCAGCAGCTTAAATCTCCGGGGGGCCTACGAGCAGTACTTC.

The rearrangement uses TRBV2 and TRBJ2-3; 11 bases match TRBD2. The CDR3 totals 15 residues. The V and J ends lost 6 bases and 6 bases, in that order; junction bases with no gene match: 8. CDR1 and CDR2 from the germline V gene are SNHLY and FYNNEI. CDR3 DNA sequence: TGTGCCAGCAGGGAGCTAGCGGGAGGCTTGGATACGCAGTATTTT. This encodes CASRELAGGLDTQYF.